One and the same sample provided the 23 T cell receptor beta chains below, sequenced in a study of cytomegalovirus exposure and HLA in healthy donors. The assay was immunoSEQ multiplex PCR, and TCRdb's table has in-frame clones only and misses some. The table has 200,000 to 250,000 clones, 70% to 90% seen once; the top ten hold around 3%. The sequenced sample was PBMCs. All receptors derive from a young woman in good health and CMV-seronegative.

The genes are TRBV30 and TRBJ2-7; TRBD1 might be the D (6 bases). Germline CDR1 is GTSNPN and CDR2 is SVGIG (reference sequence). The CDR3 is 13 residues long. V lost 2 bases and J lost 3, with 11 bases in between. CDR3 DNA: TGTGCCTGGAGTTCAGGGGTCCACTACGAGCAGTACTTC. This encodes CAWSSGVHYEQYF.

Here the CDR3 reads CASSLLPPGLAGEETQYF. DNA of the CDR3: TGTGCCAGCAGCTTGCTACCCCCGGGACTAGCGGGAGAGGAGACCCAGTACTTC. The rearrangement joins TRBV7-9 to TRBJ2-5, with 14 nucleotides matching TRBD2. CDR3 length equals 18 residues. V was pared by 3 bases and J by 5 bases, with 11 bases of the junction left unmatched. Per the germline V gene, CDR1 is SEHNR and CDR2 is FQNEAQ (reference sequence).

The V call is TRBV9, the J call TRBJ2-7, with 9 bases that match TRBD2. CDR1 is SGDLS, CDR2 YYNGEE, per germline. V lost 3 bases, J lost 2 bases, and 6 bases stayed unmatched. This CDR3 region has 15 residues. CDR3 in DNA: TGTGCCAGCAGCGCAGAGGGCGGGAGGGCCTACGAGCAGTACTTC. It specifies CASSAEGGRAYEQYF.

V gene TRBV11-2 combines with J gene TRBJ2-7; the D is unclear. The CDR3 length is 14 residues. Germline V gene lookup returns CDR1 SGHAT and CDR2 FQNNGV. V was cut by 5 bases and J by 0 bases, with 11 bases left in between. CDR3 residues: CASSDALASYEQYF. In DNA, the CDR3 is TGTGCCAGCAGCGACGCATTAGCCTCCTACGAGCAGTACTTC.

CDR3 sequence reads: CASSSGDRGASTQYF. In nucleotides, the CDR3 is TGCGCCAGCAGCTCGGGGGACAGGGGTGCTTCGACCCAGTACTTC. The gene calls are TRBV5-1 and TRBJ2-5, with 10 positions matching TRBD1. Germline trimming cut 3 bases from V and 7 bases from J; bases unmatched to any gene: 9. CDR3 length: 15 amino acids. CDR1 is SGHRS and CDR2 is YFSETQ in the germline V gene.

V gene TRBV2 combines with J gene TRBJ2-2; D is possibly TRBD2 (6 bases). CDR3 length: 14 residues. Per the germline V gene, CDR1 is SNHLY and CDR2 is FYNNEI. Deletions cut 7 bases from V and 4 bases from J, with 13 bases between. CDR3 in DNA: TGTGCCAGCATGGGAACTAGCTCCACCGGGGAGCTGTTTTTT. It translates to CASMGTSSTGELFF.

The rearrangement uses TRBV9 and TRBJ2-2; D might be TRBD2 (6 bases). This CDR3 region has 14 residues. With 1 base removed from V and 5 bases from J, the gap between germline ends came to 9 bases. From germline, CDR1 is SGDLS and CDR2 YYNGEE. This CDR3 reads CASSVLGSTGELFF. In DNA form, the CDR3 reads TGTGCCAGCAGCGTACTCGGGAGTACCGGGGAGCTGTTTTTT. The full variable domain, rest sourced from reference TRBV9 and TRBJ2-2, is DSGVTQTPKHLITATGQRVTLRCSPRSGDLSVYWYQQSLDQGLQFLIQYYNGEERAKGNILERFSAQQFPDLHSELNLSSLELGDSALYFCASSVLGSTGELFFGEGSRLTVL.

This chain connects TRBV5-4 to TRBJ2-7; no clear D gene. The CDR3 runs to 13 residues. The germline V and J ends were trimmed by 5 bases and 0 bases, with 9 bases remaining between them. Per germline, CDR1 SGHNT and CDR2 YYREEE (reference sequence). CDR3 sequence: CASRQRSSYEQYF. In DNA, the CDR3 is TGTGCCAGCAGACAGAGAAGCTCCTACGAGCAGTACTTC.

This chain joins TRBV6-5 and TRBJ2-7; 9 nucleotides align to TRBD2. This CDR3 is built from 16 residues. The germline V gene encodes CDR1 MNHEY and CDR2 SVGAGI. Trimming removed 0 bases from V and 6 bases from J; junction bases left unmatched: 9. CDR3 in amino acids: CASSYSILAGKGEQYF. DNA of the CDR3: TGTGCCAGCAGTTACTCGATCCTAGCGGGGAAGGGCGAGCAGTACTTC.

The gene calls are TRBV19 and TRBJ1-2, with 9 bases aligning to TRBD1. V trimming: 7 bases; J trimming: 1 base; junction bases outside the gene matches: 10. From germline, CDR1 is LNHDA and CDR2 SQIVND (reference sequence). CDR3 size: 16 residues. CDR3 in DNA: TGTGCCAGTACCGCGAGGACAGGGGCTTTTAACTATGGCTACACCTTC. It yields the protein CASTARTGAFNYGYTF.

This chain uses TRBV7-3 with TRBJ2-1; 13 bases align to TRBD2. Trimming cost V 5 bases and J 6 bases; bases outside gene matches: 7. Per germline, CDR1 SGHTA and CDR2 FQGTGA. This CDR3 is built from 16 residues. CDR3 region: CASSQGLAGAGNEQFF. Here the CDR3 DNA reads TGTGCCAGCAGCCAAGGACTAGCGGGAGCGGGCAATGAGCAGTTCTTC.

The gene calls are TRBV5-1 and TRBJ2-5; D is possibly TRBD1 (5 bases). The ends were cut back, 4 bases at V and 5 bases at J, with 21 bases in the middle. The CDR3 loop spans 16 amino acids. CDR1 SGHRS and CDR2 YFSETQ come from the germline V gene. Here the CDR3 DNA reads TGCGCCAGCAGCCTCGGACAAGAGGTTGGCTGGGAGACCCAGTACTTC. It is translated as CASSLGQEVGWETQYF.

The rearrangement links TRBV27 to TRBJ1-3; D is perhaps TRBD1 (6 bases). The CDR3 spans 14 residues. The V end was cut by 5 bases, the J end by 2 bases, with 10 bases between. The germline V gene encodes CDR1 MNHEY and CDR2 SMNVEV (reference sequence). The CDR3 spells CASSVTGTGNTIYF. The CDR3 DNA reads as TGTGCCAGCAGTGTTACAGGGACTGGAAACACCATATATTTT.

J is TRBJ1-1 and V is TRBV4-3; D is possibly TRBD1 (6 bases). The germline CDR1 and CDR2 sequences are LGHNA and YSLEER. The CDR3 sequence is 16 residues long. Trimming cost V 4 bases and J 3 bases, with 18 bases left between them. CDR3 DNA sequence: TGCGCCAGCAGCCTCTGGAAGGGCAGGGGCGACACTGAAGCTTTCTTT. Translation gives CASSLWKGRGDTEAFF.

V and J are TRBV4-1 and TRBJ1-3; perhaps TRBD1 as D (5 bases). V lost 4 bases and J 1 base, leaving 11 bases between the germline ends. Germline-derived CDR1 and CDR2 are MGHRA and YSYEKL. This CDR3 comprises 15 residues. CDR3 residues: CASSPPGVSGNTIYF. DNA for the CDR3: TGCGCCAGCAGCCCGCCGGGGGTGTCTGGAAACACCATATATTTT.

The chain uses TRBV7-2 and TRBJ2-5; a weak D match, TRBD1 (6 bases). There are 14 residues in the CDR3. The germline V gene encodes CDR1 SGHTA and CDR2 FQGNSA. Trimming took off 5 bases at V and 2 bases at J, with 12 bases between the two ends. CDR3 coding DNA: TGTGCCAGCAGCACATGGACAGTACAAGAGACCCAGTACTTC. Translating gives CASSTWTVQETQYF.

This clone was recorded a few times. The rearrangement links TRBV28 to TRBJ1-1; 10 bases match TRBD1. Trimming cost V 3 bases and J 10 bases; bases outside gene matches: 2. The CDR3 is 12 amino acids. The germline V gene has CDR1 MDHEN and CDR2 SYDVKM. The CDR3 is CASSLGTGVAFF. The CDR3 coding sequence is TGTGCCAGCAGTTTGGGGACAGGGGTAGCTTTCTTT.

The rearrangement joins TRBV28 to TRBJ1-2, with 8 bases lining up with TRBD1. Per the germline V gene, CDR1 is MDHEN and CDR2 is SYDVKM. J was trimmed by 8 bases and V by 7 bases; bases with no gene match: 15. CDR3 size: 15 residues. CDR3 nucleotide sequence: TGTGCCAGCAAGTCCCGACAGGGGCTGGTGAGAGGCTACACCTTC. It specifies CASKSRQGLVRGYTF.

V is TRBV6-5 and J is TRBJ2-3, with D uncertain. The germline V and J ends were trimmed by 8 bases and 2 bases, with 11 bases remaining between them. The CDR3 has 13 amino acids. Germline V lookup: CDR1 MNHEY, CDR2 SVGAGI. The CDR3 loop reads CASRVSPTDTQYF. The CDR3 DNA follows: TGTGCCAGCCGGGTTTCCCCCACAGATACGCAGTATTTT.

The chain joins TRBV28 to TRBJ2-1; 12 bases agree with TRBD2. Germline V lookup: CDR1 MDHEN, CDR2 SYDVKM. The CDR3 is 17 amino acids. V gave up 4 bases and J gave up 3 bases; unmatched junction bases: 7. In DNA, the CDR3 is TGTGCCAGCAGTTCCCGGGGACTAGCGGGCCACTACAATGAGCAGTTCTTC. As protein: CASSSRGLAGHYNEQFF.

In this sample, this clone turned up once. The chain links TRBV28 to TRBJ2-1; tentatively, D is TRBD1 (6 bases). CDR1 and CDR2 from the germline V gene are MDHEN and SYDVKM. Trimming shortened V by 8 bases and J by 2 bases, and 13 bases separated the two germline ends. CDR3 length: 14 amino acids. The CDR3 sequence is CASGRDNAYNEQFF. The CDR3 DNA reads as TGTGCCAGCGGCCGGGACAACGCCTACAATGAGCAGTTCTTC.

This chain joins TRBV27 and TRBJ1-3; 10 bases are shared with TRBD1. Trimming removed 2 bases from V and 10 bases from J; junction bases left unmatched: 14. In germline, CDR1 is MNHEY, CDR2 SMNVEV (reference sequence). This CDR3 region has 17 residues. The CDR3 protein is CASSLGAPGQGSFTIYF. The CDR3 DNA follows: TGTGCCAGCAGTTTAGGGGCGCCGGGACAGGGGTCATTTACCATATATTTT.

The rearrangement joins TRBV10-3 to TRBJ2-5; 9 nucleotides match TRBD1. Germline V gene data show CDR1 as ENHRY and CDR2 as SYGVKD. CDR3 length: 14 amino acids. The V segment lost 9 bases and the J segment 4 bases; nucleotides outside the gene matches: 9. CDR3 nucleotides: TGTGCCATTAATCCGGGACAGGGCGGAGAGACCCAGTACTTC. Amino acids: CAINPGQGGETQYF.